The sequence of this TCR beta chain was determined in a study of response to subunit inactivated influenza vaccine. Study results and caveats: The authors suggested that few new T cells are recruited per seasonal influenza vaccination.

TCRdb independently ran MiXCR on the RT-PCR reads; one entry per CDR3 protein. This sample yields hundreds of thousands of distinct CDR3 sequences, of which 12% to 15% are seen a single time; 7.5% to 8% belongs to the top ten. This clonotype has more than one count but fewer than ten. Antigen: not known. V dropped 5 bases and J dropped 5; count of bases not matched to a gene: 14. The CDR3 sequence is 17 residues long. Germline CDR1 reads SGHVS; CDR2 reads FNYEAQ. The rearrangement joins TRBV7-6 to TRBJ2-2; 7 bases align to TRBD2. The receptor's source is a man aged 45-65 years who received an inactivated influenza vaccine. Sample: PBMCs from blood, taken about 14 days before vaccination. The CDR3 DNA sequence: TGTGCCAGCAGCCCCATAGTGGGCGGGAGTAGTACCGGGGAGCTGTTTTTT. Translation: CASSPIVGGSSTGELFF.